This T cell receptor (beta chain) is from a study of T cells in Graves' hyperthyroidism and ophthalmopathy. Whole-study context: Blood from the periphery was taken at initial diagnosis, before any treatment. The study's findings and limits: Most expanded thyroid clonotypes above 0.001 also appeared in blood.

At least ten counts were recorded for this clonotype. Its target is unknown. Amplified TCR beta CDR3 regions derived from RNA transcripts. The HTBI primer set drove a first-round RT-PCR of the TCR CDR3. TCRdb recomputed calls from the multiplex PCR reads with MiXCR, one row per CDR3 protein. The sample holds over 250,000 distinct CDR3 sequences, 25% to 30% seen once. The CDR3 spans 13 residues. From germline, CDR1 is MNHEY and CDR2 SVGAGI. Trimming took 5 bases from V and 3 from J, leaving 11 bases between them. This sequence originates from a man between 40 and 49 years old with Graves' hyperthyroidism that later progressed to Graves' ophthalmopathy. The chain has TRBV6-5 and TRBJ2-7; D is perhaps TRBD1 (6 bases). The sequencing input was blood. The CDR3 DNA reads TGTGCCAGCAGTACCGGGACACGCTACGAGCAGTACTTC. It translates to CASSTGTRYEQYF.